Included here is one TCR beta chain sequence, with context. What it recognizes is unknown. The entry originates in a study of blood T cells in healthy people across ages. Donation came from healthy Caucasian individuals in Russia who were aged about 6 to 95. Each sample yielded at least 5 micrograms of PBMC total RNA. CDR3 size: 17 residues. The V end lost 0 bases, the J end lost 0 bases, and 16 bases lay between the germline ends. CDR1 is SGHRS, CDR2 YFSETQ, per germline. Study-level findings and limits: Using unsorted PBMCs precluded a conclusive naive versus antigen-experienced comparison.

The authors ran a second PCR of roughly 6 to 12 cycles using a sample-barcoded 5' primer and a J-beta primer mix. Each cDNA molecule carried a tag from a template-switch adaptor that contained 12 random nucleotides. Using its own MiXCR run on the 5' RACE reads, TCRdb lists one record per CDR3 protein. The repertoire holds some 640,000 distinct CDR3 sequences, approximately 30% seen once, with approximately 14% in the top ten. The clonotype comes from a woman over 75 in good health. The chain recombines TRBV5-1 with TRBJ2-7; D is ambiguous. Specimen: blood. CDR3 DNA: TGCGCCAGCAGCTTGGAGGCGAGCGCCCCAAGCTCCTACGAGCAGTACTTC. As protein: CASSLEASAPSSYEQYF.